Presented here are 29 T cell receptor beta chains from one specimen sequenced in a study of cytomegalovirus exposure and HLA in healthy donors. Vbeta (60) and Jbeta (13) primers were used in the PCR. Profiling relied on immunoSEQ multiplex PCR, and the TCRdb table lists in-frame clones only, not all of them. The listing records 65,000 to 95,000 clones. Sequencing was carried out using PBMCs. These receptors originate from a female donor in good health and CMV-seropositive.

This rearrangement joins TRBV4-2 to TRBJ1-1, with a tentative D call TRBD1 (6 bases). The V gene lost 4 bases and the J gene lost 3 bases, with 12 bases spanning the gap. Germline V gene data show CDR1 as LGHNA and CDR2 as YNFKEQ. The CDR3 totals 14 residues. The CDR3 sequence: CASSRQGSDTEAFF. The CDR3 region has the DNA TGTGCCAGCAGCCGCCAGGGGTCCGACACTGAAGCTTTCTTT.

The chain couples TRBV18 to TRBJ1-1; possibly TRBD1 for D (6 bases). The CDR3 sequence is 15 residues long. The germline CDR1 and CDR2 sequences are KGHSH and LQKENI. V was cut by 8 bases and J by 5 bases, with 21 bases left in between. CDR3 DNA sequence: TGTGCCAGCCTTCCAGAAACAGGGAAGGGGACTGAAGCTTTCTTT. The encoded protein is CASLPETGKGTEAFF.

V and J are TRBV7-3 and TRBJ2-5, with 13 bases that match TRBD2. J gave up 14 bases and V 4 bases, and 10 bases lay outside the gene matches. The CDR3 runs 14 residues. Germline V CDR1 and CDR2: SGHTA, FQGTGA. Here the CDR3 reads CASSSQTSGGPLYF. DNA of the CDR3: TGTGCCAGCAGCTCTCAGACTAGCGGGGGGCCCCTATACTTC.

This chain uses TRBV28 with TRBJ2-7; a weak D match, TRBD2 (5 bases). The CDR3 has 18 amino acids. The germline V gene encodes CDR1 MDHEN and CDR2 SYDVKM. Trimming took 7 bases from V and 3 from J, leaving 28 bases between them. CDR3 in amino acids: CASTPGSRGPENRYEQYF. In DNA, the CDR3 is TGTGCCAGCACCCCGGGGAGCCGAGGACCCGAGAACCGCTACGAGCAGTACTTC.

V is TRBV30 and J is TRBJ1-2, with D unclear. The CDR3 runs 16 residues. Trimming took off 2 bases at V and 4 bases at J, with 20 bases between the two ends. Per the germline V gene, CDR1 is GTSNPN and CDR2 is SVGIG (reference sequence). The CDR3 sequence is CAWSTRTLFRSYGYTF. The CDR3 nucleotides are TGTGCCTGGAGTACGAGGACTCTCTTCCGAAGCTATGGCTACACCTTC.

V is TRBV5-1 and J is TRBJ1-1; D uncertain. V lost 3 bases, J lost 4 bases, and 16 bases lay in between. Germline values: CDR1 SGHRS, CDR2 YFSETQ. The CDR3 contains 15 residues. CDR3 residues: CASSCESQWATEAFF. DNA of the CDR3: TGCGCCAGCAGCTGCGAGTCCCAGTGGGCCACTGAAGCTTTCTTT.

V is TRBV5-4 and J is TRBJ2-3, with 7 bases matching TRBD2. Germline lookup yields CDR1 SGHNT and CDR2 YYREEE (reference sequence). V lost 3 bases to trimming and J lost 8 bases; unmatched junction nucleotides: 9. This CDR3 has 14 amino acids. Here the CDR3 DNA reads TGTGCCAGCAGCTCGGGGGGACCCCGGGGTACGCAGTATTTT. This codes for CASSSGGPRGTQYF.

The rearrangement uses TRBV29-1 and TRBJ2-1; 8 positions agree with TRBD1. V shed 2 bases and J 9 bases; nucleotides not matched to a gene: 9. The CDR3 is made up of 14 amino acids. CDR1 SQVTM and CDR2 ANQGSEA come from the germline V gene. The CDR3 nucleotides read TGCAGCGTTGAAAGGGGAGACAGGGGAAGTGAGCAGTTCTTC. Amino acids: CSVERGDRGSEQFF.

V usage is TRBV5-1 and J usage is TRBJ1-2, with 12 bases fitting TRBD1. Trimming took 4 bases from V and 3 from J; bases not matched to a gene: 13. CDR3 size: 18 residues. CDR1 and CDR2 from the germline V gene are SGHRS and YFSETQ. CDR3 amino acids: CASSADSPGTGGHYGYTF. Here the CDR3 DNA reads TGCGCCAGCAGCGCAGATTCACCCGGGACAGGGGGCCACTATGGCTACACCTTC.

In the case of this clone: Other DNA variants within this sample encode the same CDR3. In DNA form, the CDR3 reads TGTGCCAGCAGCTTGTTTCCGTTGACTAGTGGGACGAACACCGGGGAGCTGTTTTTT. Its protein is CASSLFPLTSGTNTGELFF. This chain links TRBV5-6 with TRBJ2-2; possible D gene TRBD2, 6 bases. With 1 base removed from V and 0 bases from J, the gap between germline ends came to 19 bases. The CDR3 is 19 residues long. The germline CDR1 and CDR2 sequences are SGHDT and YYEEEE.

This chain links TRBV19 with TRBJ2-7; 9 positions agree with TRBD2. The CDR3 contains 15 residues. Trimming cost V 5 bases and J 5 bases; bases outside gene matches: 10. CDR1 and CDR2 (germline): LNHDA, SQIVND (reference sequence). The CDR3 coding sequence is TGTGCCAGTAGTCCGATAGCGGGAGTGTACGACGAGCAGTACTTC. Translation gives CASSPIAGVYDEQYF.

The chain has TRBV27 and TRBJ2-7, with D maybe TRBD1 (5 bases). The CDR3 consists of 14 residues. Germline CDR1 MNHEY, CDR2 SMNVEV (reference sequence). The V end lost 5 bases, the J end lost 3 bases, and 14 bases lay between the germline ends. Here the CDR3 DNA reads TGTGCCAGCAGTCAGGGATGGTCCGGCTACGAGCAGTACTTC. Its protein is CASSQGWSGYEQYF.

The gene calls are TRBV30 and TRBJ1-4, with D hard to call. The V gene lost 8 bases and the J gene lost 6 bases, with 16 bases spanning the gap. Germline lookup yields CDR1 GTSNPN and CDR2 SVGIG (reference sequence). The CDR3 sequence is 13 residues long. CDR3 protein: CATSFTVDEKLFF. CDR3 sequence (DNA): TGTGCCACCTCCTTCACAGTGGATGAAAAACTGTTTTTT.

The rearrangement joins TRBV4-3 to TRBJ2-2; D possibly corresponds to TRBD2 (6 bases). Germline V gives CDR1 LGHNA, CDR2 YSLEER. The V gene lost 1 base and the J gene lost 4 bases, with 13 bases spanning the gap. CDR3 length equals 16 residues. CDR3 DNA: TGCGCCAGCAGCCAAGGAGGGACTTTCTCCACCGGGGAGCTGTTTTTT. Translated: CASSQGGTFSTGELFF.

This sequence joins TRBV9 and TRBJ2-3; D is perhaps TRBD2 (6 bases). Deletions cut 0 bases from V and 3 bases from J, with 20 bases between. The V gene's germline CDR1 is SGDLS and CDR2 YYNGEE. CDR3 length: 18 residues. CDR3 sequence (DNA): TGTGCCAGCAGCGTAGGCGGGGTGGCGGAACGGGGGACAGATACGCAGTATTTT. Amino acids: CASSVGGVAERGTDTQYF.

The chain carries TRBV9 and TRBJ2-1, with 8 bases identical to TRBD2. Unmatched junction bases numbered 10, after V lost 4 bases and J lost 4 bases. Germline lookup yields CDR1 SGDLS and CDR2 YYNGEE. The CDR3 has 16 amino acids. The CDR3 DNA reads TGTGCCAGCAGCCTCCGGGGGGCGGGAGGATACAATGAGCAGTTCTTC. It is translated as CASSLRGAGGYNEQFF.

The V call is TRBV5-4, the J call TRBJ2-2; 9 bases agree with TRBD1. Germline CDR1 reads SGHNT; CDR2 reads YYREEE (reference sequence). There are 14 residues in the CDR3. V shed 4 bases, J shed 4 bases, and the junction held 2 bases outside the gene matches. CDR3 bases: TGTGCCAGCAGCGGGGGACAGGGCACCGGGGAGCTGTTTTTT. It encodes CASSGGQGTGELFF.

With respect to this clone: The junction shows a germline mismatch at one end, possibly a read error. CDR3 DNA sequence: TGTGCCAGTAGGGCTGGCGGAGAGCAGCACTTC. It codes for CASRAGGEQHF. The rearrangement joins TRBV19 to TRBJ2-7; D unresolved. CDR1 is LNHDA, CDR2 SQIVND, per germline (reference sequence). This CDR3 region has 11 residues.

The rearrangement links TRBV7-9 to TRBJ2-5, with 10 bases matching TRBD2. Germline loops: CDR1 SEHNR, CDR2 FQNEAQ (reference sequence). The length of the CDR3 is 17 residues. Germline trimming cut 1 base from V and 5 bases from J; bases unmatched to any gene: 10. The CDR3: CASSLEREGRGGETQYF. The CDR3 DNA reads TGTGCCAGCAGCTTAGAGCGGGAGGGCCGAGGTGGGGAGACCCAGTACTTC.

The gene calls are TRBV6-6 and TRBJ1-1; D is perhaps TRBD1 (5 bases). The CDR3 is 13 residues long. CDR1 and CDR2 (germline): MNHNY, SVGAGI (reference sequence). Between the trimmed V and J ends, which lost 6 bases and 1 base, there was a span of 9 bases. The CDR3 here is CASSYQGNTEAFF. CDR3 DNA: TGTGCCAGCAGCTATCAGGGGAACACTGAAGCTTTCTTT.

The V gene is TRBV6-1, the J gene TRBJ1-2; D is perhaps TRBD1 (5 bases). The V gene lost 3 bases and the J gene lost 4 bases, with 9 bases spanning the gap. Germline values: CDR1 MNHNS, CDR2 SASEGT. The CDR3 is 13 amino acids. DNA for the CDR3: TGTGCCAGCAGTGATCAGGGCGCCTATGGCTACACCTTC. Its protein product is CASSDQGAYGYTF.

This chain connects TRBV4-3 to TRBJ1-4; D gene uncertain. Germline CDR1 and CDR2: LGHNA and YSLEER. The CDR3 has 13 amino acids. V dropped 1 base and J dropped 5 bases, with 5 bases sitting between them. DNA for the CDR3: TGCGCCAGCAGCCAAGTGGCAAATGAAAAACTGTTTTTT. Translating gives CASSQVANEKLFF.

The V gene is TRBV18, the J gene TRBJ1-5, with 8 bases aligning to TRBD1. Trimming cost V 3 bases and J 3 bases; bases outside gene matches: 4. Germline V CDR1 and CDR2: KGHSH, LQKENI. This CDR3 is built from 15 residues. The CDR3: CASSPGQVANQPQHF. Here the CDR3 DNA reads TGTGCCAGCTCACCGGGACAGGTTGCCAATCAGCCCCAGCATTTT.

V usage is TRBV7-2 and J usage is TRBJ2-7, with D tentatively TRBD2 (5 bases). Trimming left V 5 bases short and J 5 bases short, with 22 bases between. The CDR3 has 16 residues. Per germline, CDR1 SGHTA and CDR2 FQGNSA. The DNA of the CDR3 is TGTGCCAGCAGCCCGAGCGGTCTTTTGAACCCCCACGAGCAGTACTTC. Translating it yields CASSPSGLLNPHEQYF.

The chain links TRBV2 to TRBJ2-1, with a possible D match to TRBD2 (6 bases). V was cut by 7 bases and J by 7 bases, with 17 bases left in between. This CDR3 spans 14 amino acids. Per germline, CDR1 SNHLY and CDR2 FYNNEI. CDR3 in amino acids: CASNFGGTQNEQFF. The CDR3 DNA sequence: TGTGCCAGCAATTTTGGGGGGACCCAAAATGAGCAGTTCTTC.

The rearrangement links TRBV7-9 to TRBJ2-1; TRBD2 matches 10 bases. Trimming at V came to 4 bases and at J to 4 bases, leaving 10 bases not matched to a gene. The CDR3 loop spans 17 amino acids. CDR1 is SEHNR, CDR2 FQNEAQ, per germline (reference sequence). CDR3 sequence: CASSSPRTSGVYNEQFF. The CDR3 DNA is TGTGCCAGCAGCTCCCCCCGTACTAGCGGGGTTTACAATGAGCAGTTCTTC. The full variable domain, with the rest looked up from reference TRBV7-9 and TRBJ2-1, is DTGVSQNPRHKITKRGQNVTFRCDPISEHNRLYWYRQTLGQGPEFLTYFQNEAQLEKSRLLSDRFSAERPKGSFSTLEIQRTEQGDSAMYLCASSSPRTSGVYNEQFFGPGTRLTVL.

V gene TRBV5-4 combines with J gene TRBJ1-4, with D uncertain. CDR1 and CDR2 (germline): SGHNT, YYREEE (reference sequence). The V gene lost 3 bases and the J gene lost 5 bases, with 8 bases spanning the gap. This CDR3 contains 13 residues. In DNA, the CDR3 is TGTGCCAGCAGCTCGCCCACAAATGAAAAACTGTTTTTT. This codes for CASSSPTNEKLFF.

This chain connects TRBV25-1 to TRBJ2-7; 10 positions match TRBD1. CDR1 and CDR2 from the germline V gene are MGHDK and SYGVNS. CDR3 length: 14 amino acids. Trimming cost V 4 bases and J 6 bases; bases outside gene matches: 6. CDR3 DNA sequence: TGTGCCAGCAGTGCCGCGGGACAGGGGTTCGAGCAGTACTTC. This codes for CASSAAGQGFEQYF.

About this clone: One junction end does not reproduce the germline sequence, and a read error may be involved. The chain employs TRBV28 and TRBJ2-1, with 7 bases fitting TRBD1. The CDR3 consists of 14 residues. Germline V lookup: CDR1 MDHEN, CDR2 SYDVKM. CDR3 loop: CASSPNTPTGFGIF. In DNA, the CDR3 is TGTGCCAGCAGCCCTAATACACCGACAGGGTTTGGGATCTTC.